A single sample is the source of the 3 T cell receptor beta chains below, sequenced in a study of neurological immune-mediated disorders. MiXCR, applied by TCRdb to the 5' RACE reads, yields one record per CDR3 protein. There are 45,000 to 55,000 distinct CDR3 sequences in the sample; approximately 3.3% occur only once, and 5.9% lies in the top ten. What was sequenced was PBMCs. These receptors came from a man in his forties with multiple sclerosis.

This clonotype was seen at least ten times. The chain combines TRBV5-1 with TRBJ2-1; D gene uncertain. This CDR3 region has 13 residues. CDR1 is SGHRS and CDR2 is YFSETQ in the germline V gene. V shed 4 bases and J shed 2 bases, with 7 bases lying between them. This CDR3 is CASSPPTYNEQFF. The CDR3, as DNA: TGCGCCAGCAGCCCCCCAACCTACAATGAGCAGTTCTTC.

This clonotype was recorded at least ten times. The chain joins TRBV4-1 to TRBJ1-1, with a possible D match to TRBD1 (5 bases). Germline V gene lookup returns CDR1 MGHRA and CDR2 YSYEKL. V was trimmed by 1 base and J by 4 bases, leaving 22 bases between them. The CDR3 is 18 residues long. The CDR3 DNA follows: TGCGCCAGCAGCCAAGGGCCGTTGGGGGGTTCTATTGGCACTGAAGCTTTCTTT. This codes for CASSQGPLGGSIGTEAFF.

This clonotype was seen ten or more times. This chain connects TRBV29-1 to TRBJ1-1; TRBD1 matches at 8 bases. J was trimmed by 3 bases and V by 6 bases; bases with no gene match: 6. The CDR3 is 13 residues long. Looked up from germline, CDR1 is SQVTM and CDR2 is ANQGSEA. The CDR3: CSVNRGTDTEAFF. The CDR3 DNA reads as TGCAGCGTGAACAGGGGGACGGACACTGAAGCTTTCTTT.